The entry below describes one TCR beta chain. Antigen: not known. This specimen belongs to a study of regulatory T cells in long-lasting Graves disease. Whole-study results and caveats: When disease was persistent, TRBV28, TRBJ1-2 and TRBJ2-5 were the favored segments.

Indicated time point: persistent/refractory GD, antithyroid drugs over 5 years with positive TRAb. Making the TCR library involved RNA that had been extracted from PBMCs. V gave up 1 base and J gave up 3 bases; unmatched junction bases: 3. The CDR3 contains 15 residues. Germline assignment: CDR1 SGHVS and CDR2 FNYEAQ. Arm-PCR with iRepertoire HTBI primers amplified the CDR3 regions for these TCR beta libraries. TCRdb called the multiplex PCR reads again in MiXCR, with one record for every CDR3 protein. The data contain about 660,000 distinct CDR3 sequences, approximately 31% of them singletons. The chain joins TRBV7-6 to TRBJ1-1; the match to TRBD1 covers 9 bases. Sequencing was performed on peripheral blood mononuclear cells (PBMCs), taken when the disease was refractory, from a patient treated with antithyroid drugs. The sequence was obtained from a female donor with Graves disease. DNA for the CDR3: TGTGCCAGCAGCTTAGACGACAGGGGGGACACTGAAGCTTTCTTT. Protein sequence: CASSLDDRGDTEAFF. The full variable domain, completed using reference TRBV7-6 and TRBJ1-1, is GAGVSQSPRYKVTKRGQDVALRCDPISGHVSLYWYRQALGQGPEFLTYFNYEAQQDKSGLPNDRFSAERPEGSISTLTIQRTEQRDSAMYRCASSLDDRGDTEAFFGQGTRLTVV.